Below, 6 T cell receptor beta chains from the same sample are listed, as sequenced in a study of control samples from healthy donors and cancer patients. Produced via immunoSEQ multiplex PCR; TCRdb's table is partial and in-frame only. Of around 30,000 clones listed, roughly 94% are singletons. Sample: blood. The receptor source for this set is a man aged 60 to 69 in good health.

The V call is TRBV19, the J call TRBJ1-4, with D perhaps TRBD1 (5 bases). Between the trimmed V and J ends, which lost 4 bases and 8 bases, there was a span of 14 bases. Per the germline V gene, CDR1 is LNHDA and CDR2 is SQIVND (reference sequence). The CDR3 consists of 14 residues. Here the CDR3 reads CASSRPGWEEKLFF. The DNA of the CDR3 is TGTGCCAGTAGTAGGCCAGGGTGGGAAGAAAAACTGTTTTTT.

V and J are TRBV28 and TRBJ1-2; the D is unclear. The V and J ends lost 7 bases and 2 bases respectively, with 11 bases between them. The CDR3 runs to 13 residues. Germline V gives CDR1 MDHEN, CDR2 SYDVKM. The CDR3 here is CASKVGLNYGYTF. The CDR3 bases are TGTGCCAGCAAAGTGGGCTTAAACTATGGCTACACCTTC.

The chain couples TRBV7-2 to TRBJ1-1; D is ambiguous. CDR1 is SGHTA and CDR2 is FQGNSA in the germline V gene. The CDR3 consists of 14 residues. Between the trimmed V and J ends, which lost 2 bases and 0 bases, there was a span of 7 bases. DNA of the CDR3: TGTGCCAGCAGCTTATACGGACTGAACACTGAAGCTTTCTTT. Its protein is CASSLYGLNTEAFF.

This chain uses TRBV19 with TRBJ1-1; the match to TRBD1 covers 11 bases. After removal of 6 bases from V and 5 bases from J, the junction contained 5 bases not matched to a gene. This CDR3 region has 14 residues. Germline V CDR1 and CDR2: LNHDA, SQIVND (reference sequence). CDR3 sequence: CASRADRGQTEAFF. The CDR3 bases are TGTGCCAGTAGGGCGGACAGGGGGCAAACTGAAGCTTTCTTT.

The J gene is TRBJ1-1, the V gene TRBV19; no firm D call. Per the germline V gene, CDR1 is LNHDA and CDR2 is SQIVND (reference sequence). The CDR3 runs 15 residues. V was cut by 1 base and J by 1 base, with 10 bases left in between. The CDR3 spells CASSIVRLGNTEAFF. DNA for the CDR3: TGTGCCAGTAGTATAGTCAGGTTGGGGAACACTGAAGCTTTCTTT.

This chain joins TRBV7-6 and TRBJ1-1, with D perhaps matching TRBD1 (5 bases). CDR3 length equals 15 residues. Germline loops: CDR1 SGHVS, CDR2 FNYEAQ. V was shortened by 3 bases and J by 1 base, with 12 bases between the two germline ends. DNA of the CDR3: TGTGCCAGCAGCTTCAGGCAGGGAAGGAACACTGAAGCTTTCTTT. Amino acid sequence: CASSFRQGRNTEAFF. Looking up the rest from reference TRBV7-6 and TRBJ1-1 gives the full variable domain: GAGVSQSPRYKVTKRGQDVALRCDPISGHVSLYWYRQALGQGPEFLTYFNYEAQQDKSGLPNDRFSAERPEGSISTLTIQRTEQRDSAMYRCASSFRQGRNTEAFFGQGTRLTVV.